This TCR beta chain derives from a study of OX40 agonist ivuxolimab in advanced cancers. Looking at the study overall: Patients were dosed intravenously with ivuxolimab at 0.01 to 10 mg/kg every 2 weeks.

Assay used: immunoSEQ multiplex PCR; TCRdb lists only in-frame clones, some missing. The sample lists 15,000 to 20,000 clones, 84% occurring once. V was clipped by 5 bases and J by 3 bases; unmatched bases: 4. There are 14 residues in the CDR3. Germline CDR1 reads SGHTA; CDR2 reads FQGNSA. The V call is TRBV7-2, the J call TRBJ2-7; 10 bases are a match to TRBD2. This clonotype originated in an adult with an advanced solid tumor such as melanoma, head and neck, liver or kidney cancer. The starting material was CD4+ or CD8+ T cells sorted from blood, obtained in a trial of the OX40 agonist ivuxolimab. The CDR3 region is CASSLTSGDYEQYF. For the CDR3, the DNA is TGTGCCAGCAGCCTTACTAGCGGGGACTACGAGCAGTACTTC. Full variable domain (missing parts from reference TRBV7-2 and TRBJ2-7): GAGVSQSPSNKVTEKGKDVELRCDPISGHTALYWYRQSLGQGLEFLIYFQGNSAPDKSGLPSDRFSAERTGGSVSTLTIQRTQQEDSAVYLCASSLTSGDYEQYFGPGTRLTVT.